The clone carrying this TCR beta chain occurred a few times. The target antigen is unknown. The data are from a study of T-cell memory formation after mild COVID-19. Background on the study: The study found TCR clusters largely donor specific. Study conclusions and caveats: The study found balanced CD4/CD8 in clones contracting day 15 to 85 and a CD4+ lean in later expanders. Memory cells collected pre-infection included some clones that later responded, suggesting cross-reactive memory joined.

The V end was cut by 5 bases, the J end by 2 bases, with 16 bases between. This CDR3 has 15 amino acids. MiXCR, run by TCRdb on the 5' RACE reads, gives a single entry per CDR3 protein. This table holds roughly 600,000 distinct CDR3 sequences, about a sixth found once. The sequence was collected from an adult woman who had mild COVID-19 (a few samples of this study predate the infection). Cell type and time point are not known. The sequenced sample was PBMCs or a T cell subset sorted from them (not recorded which). The chain joins TRBV12-3 or TRBV12-4 to TRBJ2-7; possible D gene TRBD2, 5 bases. The CDR3 region is CASSPSLGITYEQYF. CDR3 coding DNA: TGTGCCAGCAGTCCCAGTCTCGGGATTACCTACGAGCAGTACTTC.